This T cell receptor beta chain was sequenced in a study of cytomegalovirus exposure and HLA in healthy donors. Broader study findings: Later analysis showed TCR association rates varying by HLA locus, highest for DRB1 and lowest for HLA-C. A few V segments could not be told apart, such as TRBV6-2 and TRBV6-3, and were left out.

The V and J ends lost 1 base and 0 bases respectively, with 3 bases between them. The CDR3 is made up of 13 amino acids. CDR1 LGHNA and CDR2 YNFKEQ come from the germline V gene. Regarding this clone: The antigen remains unidentified.

The PCR ran on 60 Vbeta and 13 Jbeta primers. Generated by immunoSEQ multiplex PCR, the TCRdb table keeps only in-frame clones and is missing some. The sample holds just over 95,000 clones; 60% to 85% are singletons and the top ten take around 5.3%. V gene TRBV4-2 combines with J gene TRBJ1-1; D gene unclear. The sequence derives from a woman in her 40s in good health and CMV-seronegative. The sequencing sample was made of PBMCs. CDR3 sequence (DNA): TGTGCCAGCAGCCAAGGAGTGAACACTGAAGCTTTCTTT. Amino acids: CASSQGVNTEAFF.